One and the same sample provided the 23 T cell receptor beta chains below, sequenced in a study of CD8 T cells in ankylosing spondylitis. TCRdb re-called the 5' RACE reads with MiXCR, one entry per CDR3 protein. The table has just over 350,000 distinct CDR3 sequences, 20% to 25% seen once. The sample taken for sequencing was blood, either unsorted or a sorted T cell fraction (not recorded which). All receptors come from a male donor with ankylosing spondylitis or in good health (not recorded which).

This clonotype was observed a handful of times. This chain uses TRBV24-1 with TRBJ2-1; unclear D gene. Per germline, CDR1 KGHDR and CDR2 SFDVKD. Deletions cut 5 bases from V and 8 bases from J, with 12 bases between. The CDR3 has 13 amino acids. The DNA for the CDR3 is TGTGCCACCAGTGGAAGCTACGGAGATGAGCAGTTCTTC. Translation gives CATSGSYGDEQFF.

This clonotype was found many times. The chain links TRBV12-3 or TRBV12-4 to TRBJ2-5; D perhaps matches TRBD2 (6 bases). The V end was cut by 6 bases, the J end by 2 bases, with 7 bases between. The CDR3 runs 12 residues. CDR3 bases: TGTGCCAGCAGAGGGACTCAAGAGACCCAGTACTTC. Translation: CASRGTQETQYF.

This clonotype was picked up a small number of times. The chain couples TRBV29-1 to TRBJ2-1, with D tentatively TRBD2 (6 bases). From germline, CDR1 is SQVTM and CDR2 ANQGSEA. The CDR3 is 13 residues long. Trimming pared 4 bases from V and 9 bases from J, leaving 16 bases between. The CDR3 DNA reads TGCAGCGTTGTATGGGGTTACGGGGGTGAGCAGTTCTTC. Its translation: CSVVWGYGGEQFF.

The V call is TRBV27, the J call TRBJ2-2; the match to TRBD1 covers 12 bases. V was pared by 6 bases and J by 3 bases, with 8 bases of the junction left unmatched. Germline loops: CDR1 MNHEY, CDR2 SMNVEV (reference sequence). The CDR3 covers 17 residues. CDR3 coding DNA: TGTGCCAGCAGGGGACAGGGGGCGCATGAGTACACCGGGGAGCTGTTTTTT. Encoded protein: CASRGQGAHEYTGELFF.

V is TRBV20-1 and J is TRBJ2-7, with 7 nucleotides matching TRBD1. V was clipped by 4 bases and J by 1 base; unmatched bases: 7. The CDR3 is 14 residues long. Germline-derived CDR1 and CDR2 are DFQATT and SNEGSKA (reference sequence). The CDR3 DNA is TGCAGTGCTAACTTGGACAGGAGTTCCTACGAGCAGTACTTC. Amino acid sequence: CSANLDRSSYEQYF.

V usage is TRBV28 and J usage is TRBJ2-7; no clear D. V was trimmed by 9 bases and J by 0 bases, leaving 15 bases between them. Germline-derived CDR1 and CDR2 are MDHEN and SYDVKM. This CDR3 region has 14 residues. The CDR3 sequence: CASHRTESSYEQYF. The CDR3 region has the DNA TGTGCCAGTCATAGGACCGAAAGCTCCTACGAGCAGTACTTC.

This clonotype turned up a few times. The chain recombines TRBV15 with TRBJ2-7; D remains unclear. This CDR3 is 11 amino acids long. Germline CDR1 and CDR2: LNHNV and YYDKDF (reference sequence). Trimming removed 8 bases at V and 5 bases at J, with 10 bases between. For the CDR3, the DNA is TGTGCCACCCCTGACCCCCACGAGCAGTACTTC. This translates into CATPDPHEQYF.

The chain couples TRBV7-9 to TRBJ1-4; 7 nucleotides align to TRBD1. The CDR3 is 15 amino acids. Germline V gene sequence: CDR1 SEHNR, CDR2 FQNEAQ (reference sequence). J was trimmed by 3 bases and V by 0 bases; bases with no gene match: 1. For the CDR3, the DNA is TGTGCCAGCAGCTTAGCCGGGACAGCTAATGAAAAACTGTTTTTT. This codes for CASSLAGTANEKLFF.

Worth noting for this clonotype: Germline is not matched at one junction end, which may reflect a read error. The CDR3 region is CASRPQGISYNSPLRF. The CDR3 DNA follows: TGTGCCAGCAGGCCCCAGGGTATATCCTATAATTCACCCCTCCGCTTT. V gene TRBV7-8 combines with J gene TRBJ1-6, with TRBD1 as a possible D gene (5 bases). Germline V gene data show CDR1 as SGHVS and CDR2 as FQNEAQ. The length of the CDR3 is 16 residues.

J is TRBJ2-3 and V is TRBV20-1; D might be TRBD2 (6 bases). The CDR3 covers 17 residues. V was shortened by 3 bases and J by 2 bases, with 21 bases between the two germline ends. Germline CDR1 and CDR2: DFQATT and SNEGSKA (reference sequence). The CDR3 DNA sequence: TGCAGTGCTAGGAACCCCATAGCGGTTTTAGACACAGATACGCAGTATTTT. Residues: CSARNPIAVLDTDTQYF.

In its sample, this clonotype was seen a few times. Here the CDR3 reads CASSYMGLGNEQFF. The DNA for the CDR3 is TGTGCCAGCAGTTATATGGGATTGGGCAATGAGCAGTTCTTC. The gene calls are TRBV12-3 or TRBV12-4 and TRBJ2-1; no clear D. This CDR3 spans 14 amino acids. The ends were cut back, 4 bases at V and 6 bases at J, with 13 bases in the middle.

V usage is TRBV7-2 and J usage is TRBJ2-3; 7 bases are a match to TRBD2. Germline lookup yields CDR1 SGHTA and CDR2 FQGNSA. The junction had 6 bases not matched to a gene; V was cut back by 5 bases and J by 4 bases. The CDR3 contains 14 residues. Written as DNA, the CDR3 is TGTGCCAGCAGCATCCTCGGACTAGCAGATACGCAGTATTTT. Its translation: CASSILGLADTQYF.

This clonotype was counted between two and nine times. The rearrangement uses TRBV4-1 and TRBJ1-5; 9 bases align to TRBD1. CDR3 length: 15 residues. V lost 4 bases, J lost 5 bases, and 6 bases stayed unmatched. The germline gives CDR1 MGHRA, CDR2 YSYEKL. The CDR3 DNA reads TGCGCCAGCAGCCCCCCGGGGACAGGGTATCAGCCCCAGCATTTT. Translation: CASSPPGTGYQPQHF.

This clonotype has a handful of counts. The genes are TRBV12-3 or TRBV12-4 and TRBJ2-5, with TRBD2 matching over 10 bases. The V gene end was trimmed by 8 bases and the J gene end by 1 base; junction bases not matched to a gene: 13. The CDR3 spans 17 residues. This CDR3 reads CASSSPTSGDFQETQYF. The CDR3 nucleotides read TGTGCCAGCTCGAGCCCCACTAGCGGGGACTTCCAAGAGACCCAGTACTTC.

This clonotype appeared a few times. The rearrangement uses TRBV11-2 and TRBJ2-4; D remains unclear. V was trimmed by 5 bases and J by 0 bases, leaving 8 bases between them. This CDR3 comprises 14 residues. Germline assignment: CDR1 SGHAT and CDR2 FQNNGV. The chain's CDR3 is CASSDWGAKNIQYF. CDR3 nucleotides: TGTGCCAGCAGCGACTGGGGAGCCAAAAACATTCAGTACTTC.

This chain joins TRBV12-3 or TRBV12-4 and TRBJ1-3, with TRBD1 matching 7 bases. V lost 10 bases, J lost 0 bases, and 6 bases stayed unmatched. The CDR3 runs to 14 residues. In DNA form, the CDR3 reads TGTGCCAACTCCCAGGGGGGCTCTGGAAACACCATATATTTT. Protein product: CANSQGGSGNTIYF.

The V call is TRBV3-1, the J call TRBJ2-2; 7 nucleotides agree with TRBD1. CDR3 size: 15 residues. Germline-derived CDR1 and CDR2 are LGHDT and YNNKEL (reference sequence). Germline trimming cut 0 bases from V and 7 bases from J; bases unmatched to any gene: 5. This chain's CDR3 is CASSQEDRVNGELFF. CDR3 sequence (DNA): TGTGCCAGCAGCCAAGAAGACAGGGTGAACGGGGAGCTGTTTTTT.

This clonotype was detected many times. The chain combines TRBV7-8 with TRBJ1-5; tentative D call: TRBD1 (6 bases). Between the trimmed V and J ends, which lost 5 bases and 0 bases, there was a span of 14 bases. The CDR3 loop spans 16 amino acids. The germline CDR1 and CDR2 sequences are SGHVS and FQNEAQ. CDR3 in amino acids: CASSAGTPNSNQPQHF. CDR3 nucleotides: TGTGCCAGCAGCGCAGGGACACCGAATAGCAATCAGCCCCAGCATTTT.

The V gene is TRBV10-3, the J gene TRBJ1-4, with D hard to call. The germline gives CDR1 ENHRY, CDR2 SYGVKD. Deletions cut 3 bases from V and 12 bases from J, with 14 bases between. The CDR3 totals 13 residues. CDR3 nucleotides: TGTGCCATCAGTGACCCGGGCCACGAGGAACTGTTTTTT. Its protein product is CAISDPGHEELFF.

The chain has TRBV6-1 and TRBJ2-5, with 8 bases identical to TRBD1. CDR1 and CDR2 (germline): MNHNS, SASEGT. Germline trimming cut 6 bases from V and 5 bases from J; bases unmatched to any gene: 11. This CDR3 spans 15 amino acids. In DNA, the CDR3 is TGTGCCAGCAGCGAGAGCAGGGGGCTGGGGGAGACCCAGTACTTC. This encodes CASSESRGLGETQYF.

The rearrangement links TRBV6-5 to TRBJ2-7, with 8 bases identical to TRBD1. The CDR3 covers 15 residues. The trim removed 5 bases at V and 4 bases at J, leaving 10 bases unmatched. Germline V gene sequence: CDR1 MNHEY, CDR2 SVGAGI. CDR3 loop: CASSTDRTGRYEQYF. CDR3 coding DNA: TGTGCCAGCAGTACCGACCGGACAGGGAGATACGAGCAGTACTTC.

The genes are TRBV20-1 and TRBJ1-2; 10 bases line up with TRBD1. Germline lookup yields CDR1 DFQATT and CDR2 SNEGSKA (reference sequence). The V gene end was trimmed by 1 base and the J gene end by 6 bases; junction bases not matched to a gene: 11. The CDR3 covers 16 residues. The CDR3 DNA follows: TGCAGTGCTAGAGGGTCGATGGACAGGGGGGTCGATGGCTACACCTTC. It specifies CSARGSMDRGVDGYTF.

The V and J genes are TRBV13 and TRBJ2-3; perhaps TRBD1 as D (6 bases). This CDR3 comprises 15 residues. CDR1 PRHDT and CDR2 FYEKMQ come from the germline V gene (reference sequence). V was trimmed by 5 bases and J by 3 bases, leaving 15 bases between them. The CDR3 bases are TGTGCCAGCAGCAAACAGGGAGATGGGACAGATACGCAGTATTTT. Protein: CASSKQGDGTDTQYF.